One sample yielded the 14 T cell receptor beta chains listed below, sequenced in a study of Graves' ophthalmopathy and Graves' hyperthyroidism (dated by TCRdb to 2017 to 2018). Sequenced on an Illumina HiSeq 2000. For repertoire sequencing, TCR beta CDR3 regions were amplified from RNA transcripts. A first-round RT-PCR used HTBI primers with the Qiagen OneStep RT-PCR kit, followed by a second-round multiplex PCR, size selection and purification. TCRdb reran the public reads through fastp at Q25 and MiXCR, keeping productive beta chains. Rows are combined by CDR3 protein, so each entry shows the most common genes and DNA. This sample lists roughly 500,000 distinct CDR3 sequences; around 14% were detected once. The ten largest make up over 8% of the sample. Specimen: blood. Receptors originate from a woman aged 25 to 39 with Graves' ophthalmopathy. Donor details come from another sample of the same person, matched by shared clones.

V gene TRBV6-5 combines with J gene TRBJ2-1, with 9 bases matching TRBD1. CDR1 and CDR2 from the germline V gene are MNHEY and SVGAGI. Germline trimming cut 2 bases from V and 3 bases from J; bases unmatched to any gene: 5. The CDR3 totals 16 residues. The CDR3 coding sequence is TGTGCCAGCAGTTACGATTGGGACAGGGTCTACAATGAGCAGTTCTTC. The encoded protein is CASSYDWDRVYNEQFF.

This clonotype was picked up many times. This chain uses TRBV28 with TRBJ1-5; D is possibly TRBD1 (6 bases). CDR1 MDHEN and CDR2 SYDVKM come from the germline V gene. Deletions cut 3 bases from V and 8 bases from J, with 17 bases between. This CDR3 region has 15 residues. The chain's CDR3 is CASSLGPGGAEPQHF. The CDR3 nucleotides read TGTGCCAGCAGTTTGGGCCCGGGGGGCGCAGAGCCCCAGCATTTT.

This clonotype occurred many times. J is TRBJ1-5 and V is TRBV12-3 or TRBV12-4; tentatively, D is TRBD1 (5 bases). The CDR3 has 16 amino acids. Trimming cost V 4 bases and J 2 bases, with 15 bases left between them. The CDR3 here is CASSSARGSGNQPQHF. The DNA for the CDR3 is TGTGCCAGCAGTTCCGCCCGGGGCTCTGGCAATCAGCCCCAGCATTTT.

The chain joins TRBV19 to TRBJ1-1; a possible D gene is TRBD1 (5 bases). CDR1 is LNHDA, CDR2 SQIVND, per germline (reference sequence). The CDR3 contains 14 residues. The V gene lost 7 bases and the J gene lost 3 bases, with 15 bases spanning the gap. The CDR3 DNA reads as TGTGCCAGTAACGCTGGCAGGGTTGACACTGAAGCTTTCTTT. The encoded protein is CASNAGRVDTEAFF.

Ten or more counts support this clonotype. The chain joins TRBV6-1 to TRBJ1-1; TRBD1 aligns across 10 bases. Germline V gene sequence: CDR1 MNHNS, CDR2 SASEGT. The ends lost 4 bases at V and 5 bases at J; junction bases unmatched: 4. This CDR3 comprises 14 residues. The CDR3 DNA follows: TGTGCCAGCAGTGCCGGGACAGGGGTAACTGAAGCTTTCTTT. This gives the protein CASSAGTGVTEAFF.

This clonotype has only a few counts. The junction departs from the called germline gene at one end, perhaps through a read error. The gene calls are TRBV30 and TRBJ2-5; D is possibly TRBD1 or TRBD2 (5 bases each). The CDR3 is 13 amino acids. The germline CDR1 and CDR2 sequences are GTSNPN and SVGIG (reference sequence). The CDR3 sequence: CAWSVQGRGTRYF. The DNA for the CDR3 is TGTGCCTGGAGTGTCCAGGGCCGTGGGACCCGGTACTTC.

In the case of this clonotype: Given a much more abundant clone one base away, this may be a read error. The chain is built from TRBV6-1 and TRBJ1-5; D is possibly TRBD1 (6 bases). V lost 4 bases and J 7 bases, leaving 20 bases between the germline ends. The CDR3 has 16 residues. Looked up from germline, CDR1 is MNHNS and CDR2 is SASEGT. Here the CDR3 reads CASSGALEQGRQPQHF. The CDR3 bases are TGTGCCAGCAGTGGAGCTCTTGAGCAGGGGAGGCAGCCCCAGCATTTT.

This sequence joins TRBV5-1 and TRBJ2-5; D gene ambiguous. Germline assignment: CDR1 SGHRS and CDR2 YFSETQ. Deletions cut 0 bases from V and 3 bases from J, with 21 bases between. This CDR3 is built from 18 residues. The CDR3 spells CASSLALRDRSREETQYF. The DNA for the CDR3 is TGCGCCAGCAGCTTGGCATTAAGGGATAGGAGCCGGGAAGAGACCCAGTACTTC. Full variable domain (remainder filled in from reference TRBV5-1 and TRBJ2-5): KAGVTQTPRYLIKTRGQQVTLSCSPISGHRSVSWYQQTPGQGLQFLFEYFSETQRNKGNFPGRFSGRQFSNSRSEMNVSTLELGDSALYLCASSLALRDRSREETQYFGPGTRLLVL.

This clonotype has a handful of counts. The chain joins TRBV18 to TRBJ2-5; 13 bases agree with TRBD2. Germline V gene sequence: CDR1 KGHSH, CDR2 LQKENI. The junction had 22 bases not matched to a gene; V was cut back by 2 bases and J by 1 base. CDR3 size: 23 residues. As DNA, the CDR3 is TGTGCCAGCTCACCAACGACAGGAGGGGTGACTAGCGGGAGGAGGTTAACCCAAGAGACCCAGTACTTC. Encoded protein: CASSPTTGGVTSGRRLTQETQYF.

This clonotype has ten or more counts. The chain recombines TRBV29-1 with TRBJ1-5, with D possibly matching TRBD1 (6 bases). The CDR3 sequence is 12 residues long. Germline CDR1 is SQVTM and CDR2 is ANQGSEA. The V gene lost 5 bases and the J gene lost 7 bases, with 12 bases spanning the gap. CDR3 nucleotide sequence: TGCAGCGTTAAACAGGGAGGACAGCCCCAGCATTTT. Protein product: CSVKQGGQPQHF.

The gene calls are TRBV9 and TRBJ2-2; a possible D gene is TRBD2 (6 bases). Trimming pared 4 bases from V and 7 bases from J, leaving 14 bases between. The germline V gene has CDR1 SGDLS and CDR2 YYNGEE. The CDR3 is 14 residues long. The CDR3 DNA sequence: TGTGCCAGCAGCATCGCGGGGCGCAACGGGGAGCTGTTTTTT. Its translation: CASSIAGRNGELFF.

This clonotype was counted many times. The chain carries TRBV7-3 and TRBJ1-1, with D hard to call. V was clipped by 5 bases and J by 6 bases, with 16 bases between them. This CDR3 has 14 residues. Germline CDR1 SGHTA, CDR2 FQGTGA. The CDR3 sequence is CASSPGPASAEAFF. The CDR3 nucleotides are TGTGCCAGCAGCCCCGGGCCCGCGTCCGCTGAAGCTTTCTTT. Using reference TRBV7-3 and TRBJ1-1 for the parts outside the CDR3, the full variable domain is GAGVSQTPSNKVTEKGKYVELRCDPISGHTALYWYRQSLGQGPEFLIYFQGTGAADDSGLPNDRFFAVRPEGSVSTLKIQRTERGDSAVYLCASSPGPASAEAFFGQGTRLTVV.

This clonotype was counted a few times. The chain employs TRBV12-3 or TRBV12-4 and TRBJ2-5; 9 bases are a match to TRBD2. The CDR3 runs 16 residues. Trimming at V came to 5 bases and at J to 0 bases, leaving 7 bases not matched to a gene. CDR3 sequence (DNA): TGTGCCAGCAGTACTTCTAGCGGGGCCTACCAAGAGACCCAGTACTTC. It specifies CASSTSSGAYQETQYF.

At least ten counts were recorded for this clonotype. V gene TRBV2 combines with J gene TRBJ1-5; 10 nucleotides agree with TRBD1. The CDR3 is made up of 17 amino acids. V lost 1 base and J lost 2; bases outside the gene matches: 5. The germline V gene encodes CDR1 SNHLY and CDR2 FYNNEI. Written as DNA, the CDR3 is TGTGCCAGCAGTGAAGGTTTAGGGACAGGGGGCAATCAGCCCCAGCATTTT. Translated: CASSEGLGTGGNQPQHF.